The 24 T cell receptor beta chains below all came from one sample that was sequenced in a study of T cell responses to AZD1222 COVID-19 vaccine. The method was immunoSEQ multiplex PCR; TCRdb's version includes in-frame clones alone and lacks a portion of them. The table has 40,000 to 60,000 clones, approximately 79% seen once. The sample in question was peripheral blood, obtained on day 0 of MenACWY control vaccination. The receptors were gathered from an adult in good health.

The chain uses TRBV6-5 and TRBJ2-7; TRBD2 agrees at 12 bases. Per germline, CDR1 MNHEY and CDR2 SVGAGI. The CDR3 length is 14 residues. V shed 8 bases, J shed 5 bases, and the junction held 7 bases outside the gene matches. This CDR3 reads CASALAGGPDEQYF. The CDR3 nucleotides read TGTGCCAGCGCCCTAGCGGGAGGGCCCGACGAGCAGTACTTC.

CDR3 in DNA: TGTGCCAGCTCACCAGGGACAGGGGGCAGTCAGCCCCAGCATTTT. Its translation: CASSPGTGGSQPQHF. This chain uses TRBV18 with TRBJ1-5; 12 positions agree with TRBD1. The trim removed 2 bases at V and 6 bases at J, leaving 2 bases unmatched. There are 15 residues in the CDR3. Germline lookup yields CDR1 KGHSH and CDR2 LQKENI.

This chain connects TRBV27 to TRBJ1-1; the D is unclear. V lost 5 bases and J lost 1, with 11 bases in between. This CDR3 is built from 14 residues. Germline values: CDR1 MNHEY, CDR2 SMNVEV (reference sequence). The CDR3 region has the DNA TGTGCCAGCAGTGTTGCGGGTTGGAACACTGAAGCTTTCTTT. Protein: CASSVAGWNTEAFF.

The sample holds one count of this clone. The chain joins TRBV29-1 to TRBJ1-3; TRBD1 is a possible D gene (5 bases). V was cut by 7 bases and J by 0 bases, with 16 bases left in between. CDR1 is SQVTM and CDR2 is ANQGSEA in the germline V gene. This CDR3 has 15 amino acids. The CDR3 is CSGQTRTSSGNTIYF. CDR3 nucleotides: TGCAGCGGACAGACGCGAACGAGCTCTGGAAACACCATATATTTT.

This chain connects TRBV4-2 to TRBJ1-3, with a weak D call TRBD1 (5 bases). The CDR3 length is 15 residues. V shed 6 bases and J shed 0 bases, with 12 bases lying between them. The germline V gene encodes CDR1 LGHNA and CDR2 YNFKEQ. CDR3: CASREGRGSGNTIYF. The CDR3 bases are TGTGCCAGCAGAGAAGGTAGGGGCTCTGGAAACACCATATATTTT.

The genes are TRBV6-4 and TRBJ2-4, with a weak D call TRBD2 (5 bases). CDR3 length equals 13 residues. Trimming took off 2 bases at V and 9 bases at J, with 11 bases between the two ends. The germline V gene encodes CDR1 MRHNA and CDR2 SNTAGT. Here the CDR3 DNA reads TGTGCCAGCAGTGACGGGGAACGGGGCATTCAGTACTTC. Translating gives CASSDGERGIQYF.

The chain employs TRBV29-1 and TRBJ2-1; 9 positions agree with TRBD2. V was clipped by 4 bases and J by 7 bases; unmatched bases: 11. Germline V gene sequence: CDR1 SQVTM, CDR2 ANQGSEA. CDR3 length: 15 residues. This CDR3 is CSVAFGAGGPNEQFF. The CDR3 bases are TGCAGCGTTGCTTTTGGGGCGGGAGGGCCAAATGAGCAGTTCTTC.

V and J are TRBV5-1 and TRBJ2-6, with a weak D call TRBD1 (6 bases). CDR3 length: 16 residues. V lost 0 bases and J lost 2, with 9 bases in between. CDR1 and CDR2 from the germline V gene are SGHRS and YFSETQ. CDR3 coding DNA: TGCGCCAGCAGCTTGGATGGGGGCGCTGGGGCCAACGTCCTGACTTTC. This gives the protein CASSLDGGAGANVLTF. Based on the CDR3 plus reference TRBV5-1 and TRBJ2-6, the full variable domain is KAGVTQTPRYLIKTRGQQVTLSCSPISGHRSVSWYQQTPGQGLQFLFEYFSETQRNKGNFPGRFSGRQFSNSRSEMNVSTLELGDSALYLCASSLDGGAGANVLTFGAGSRLTVL.

The rearrangement joins TRBV3-1 (or the pseudogene TRBV3-2) to TRBJ1-5; D not resolved. The CDR3 is 14 residues long. Between the trimmed V and J ends, which lost 2 bases and 3 bases, there was a span of 8 bases. The germline gives CDR1 LGHDT, CDR2 YNNKEL (reference sequence). The CDR3 DNA sequence: TGTGCCAGCAGCCAACGAGGGTCCAATCAGCCCCAGCATTTT. It codes for CASSQRGSNQPQHF.

The chain employs TRBV6-1 and TRBJ2-5; 12 bases align to TRBD2. Looked up from germline, CDR1 is MNHNS and CDR2 is SASEGT. The J segment lost 4 bases and the V segment lost 2 bases, leaving 2 bases of the junction unmatched. CDR3 length equals 15 residues. The CDR3 DNA sequence: TGTGCCAGCAGTGAACTAGCGGGGGGGCCAGAGACCCAGTACTTC. Amino acid sequence: CASSELAGGPETQYF.

The rearrangement links TRBV9 to TRBJ2-3; D is undetermined. Trimming shortened V by 0 bases and J by 0 bases, and 5 bases separated the two germline ends. CDR3 length equals 14 residues. Germline V gene lookup returns CDR1 SGDLS and CDR2 YYNGEE. The CDR3 coding sequence is TGTGCCAGCAGCGTAGCTCAGAGCACAGATACGCAGTATTTT. It specifies CASSVAQSTDTQYF.

Note on this clone: At the DNA level, this CDR3 is encoded by other sequences in the same sample as well. This rearrangement joins TRBV3-1 (or the pseudogene TRBV3-2) to TRBJ2-7; the match to TRBD2 covers 9 bases. V dropped 2 bases and J dropped 2; count of bases not matched to a gene: 4. The germline V gene has CDR1 LGHDT and CDR2 YNNKEL (reference sequence). The CDR3 is made up of 15 amino acids. CDR3 sequence reads: CASSQQAGGPYEQYF. The DNA for the CDR3 is TGTGCCAGCAGCCAACAGGCGGGAGGGCCCTACGAGCAGTACTTC.

The chain recombines TRBV30 with TRBJ2-7, with 7 bases matching TRBD2. The V and J ends lost 0 bases and 0 bases, in that order; junction bases with no gene match: 2. Germline lookup yields CDR1 GTSNPN and CDR2 SVGIG (reference sequence). The CDR3 covers 14 residues. CDR3: CAWSVGGSSYEQYF. The CDR3, as DNA: TGTGCCTGGAGTGTTGGCGGGAGCTCCTACGAGCAGTACTTC.

The chain joins TRBV2 to TRBJ1-1; TRBD1 matches 9 bases. V was clipped by 6 bases and J by 5 bases; unmatched bases: 4. This CDR3 comprises 13 residues. Germline CDR1 and CDR2: SNHLY and FYNNEI. The CDR3 here is CASRDRGRTEAFF. The CDR3 DNA follows: TGTGCCAGCAGAGACAGGGGGAGGACTGAAGCTTTCTTT.

The gene calls are TRBV6-1 and TRBJ2-3; 8 bases map to TRBD1. Per the germline V gene, CDR1 is MNHNS and CDR2 is SASEGT. The CDR3 is made up of 16 amino acids. J lost 6 bases, V lost 1 base, and 9 bases had no gene match. Here the CDR3 reads CASSEVTGDAGDTQYF. The DNA of the CDR3 is TGTGCCAGCAGTGAAGTGACAGGGGACGCGGGCGATACGCAGTATTTT.

The CDR3 protein is CATSDPAGSFNGYTF. DNA for the CDR3: TGTGCCACCAGTGACCCCGCCGGAAGTTTTAATGGCTACACCTTC. The chain combines TRBV24-1 with TRBJ1-2; D ambiguous. V was pared by 4 bases and J by 6 bases, with 17 bases between. The CDR3 extends over 15 amino acids. Looked up from germline, CDR1 is KGHDR and CDR2 is SFDVKD.

This clone has a handful of counts. The chain couples TRBV7-8 to TRBJ1-2, with a possible D match to TRBD1 (6 bases). Germline V gene lookup returns CDR1 SGHVS and CDR2 FQNEAQ. The CDR3 covers 15 residues. V was cut by 0 bases and J by 8 bases, with 16 bases left in between. CDR3 DNA sequence: TGTGCCAGCAGCTTAGCCGACAGGACGGCACGCGGCTACACCTTC. It encodes CASSLADRTARGYTF. The full variable domain, with the rest looked up from reference TRBV7-8 and TRBJ1-2, is GAGVSQSPRYKVAKRGQDVALRCDPISGHVSLFWYQQALGQGPEFLTYFQNEAQLDKSGLPSDRFFAERPEGSVSTLKIQRTQQEDSAVYLCASSLADRTARGYTFGSGTRLTVV.

The genes are TRBV2 and TRBJ2-3; D remains unclear. The CDR3 has 16 residues. Trimming stripped 0 bases from V and 2 bases from J, with 12 bases between. In germline, CDR1 is SNHLY, CDR2 FYNNEI. Here the CDR3 reads CASSEASTSLTDTQYF. For the CDR3, the DNA is TGTGCCAGCAGTGAAGCGTCAACGTCACTCACAGATACGCAGTATTTT.

This clone was observed a few times. The chain couples TRBV5-4 to TRBJ1-3; TRBD1 matches 7 bases. This CDR3 comprises 13 residues. Losses at the gene ends were 2 bases for V and 7 bases for J; bases not matched to a gene: 3. Germline loops: CDR1 SGHNT, CDR2 YYREEE (reference sequence). Here the CDR3 reads CASSLDRANTIYF. The CDR3 DNA is TGTGCCAGCAGCTTAGACAGGGCGAACACCATATATTTT. Filled out from reference TRBV5-4 and TRBJ1-3, the complete variable domain reads ETGVTQSPTHLIKTRGQQVTLRCSSQSGHNTVSWYQQALGQGPQFIFQYYREEENGRGNFPPRFSGLQFPNYSSELNVNALELDDSALYLCASSLDRANTIYFGEGSWLTVV.

This clone was counted between two and nine times. The chain uses TRBV15 and TRBJ1-5, with a possible D match to TRBD1 (6 bases). From germline, CDR1 is LNHNV and CDR2 YYDKDF (reference sequence). V shed 4 bases and J shed 3 bases, with 10 bases lying between them. The length of the CDR3 is 14 residues. In DNA, the CDR3 is TGTGCCACCAGCATCAGGACAGTCAATCAGCCCCAGCATTTT. Its protein is CATSIRTVNQPQHF.

The chain has TRBV11-2 and TRBJ2-3, with D maybe TRBD2 (6 bases). V was clipped by 0 bases and J by 4 bases, with 14 bases between them. The CDR3 length is 16 residues. Germline-derived CDR1 and CDR2 are SGHAT and FQNNGV. CDR3 in amino acids: CASSLEGGQVADTQYF. In DNA form, the CDR3 reads TGTGCCAGCAGCTTAGAGGGAGGTCAGGTCGCAGATACGCAGTATTTT.

This chain joins TRBV6-4 and TRBJ1-1; D gene ambiguous. The V gene's germline CDR1 is MRHNA and CDR2 SNTAGT. The CDR3 is 13 amino acids. The V and J ends lost 4 bases and 4 bases respectively, with 10 bases between them. CDR3 DNA sequence: TGTGCCAGCAGTGGAGGGTCGGGCACTGAAGCTTTCTTT. As protein: CASSGGSGTEAFF.

The rearrangement links TRBV2 to TRBJ2-6, with 7 bases that match TRBD1. Germline CDR1 reads SNHLY; CDR2 reads FYNNEI. Trimming at V came to 6 bases and at J to 3 bases, leaving 8 bases not matched to a gene. The CDR3 runs 16 residues. The CDR3: CASSPTTGLGANVLTF. CDR3 DNA: TGTGCCAGCAGCCCAACGACAGGGCTTGGGGCCAACGTCCTGACTTTC.

This chain links TRBV28 with TRBJ1-2; D not certain. Germline CDR1 and CDR2: MDHEN and SYDVKM. Between the trimmed V and J ends, which lost 2 bases and 1 base, there was a span of 5 bases. The CDR3 contains 13 residues. The CDR3 DNA follows: TGTGCCAGCAGTTTAGGGTTTAACTATGGCTACACCTTC. Translated, it gives CASSLGFNYGYTF.